The 30 T cell receptor beta chains given below trace back to one sample, sequenced in a study of cytomegalovirus exposure and HLA in healthy donors. Amplification used 60 Vbeta primers and 13 Jbeta primers. Data came from immunoSEQ multiplex PCR; TCRdb stores just in-frame clones and leaves some out. Seen here are about 200,000 clones, about 80% observed once, and the top ten hold about 1%. The specimen was PBMCs. The receptors stem from a woman aged 40 to 50 in good health and CMV-seronegative.

V is TRBV30 and J is TRBJ1-2, with 8 bases lining up with TRBD1. Germline V gene data show CDR1 as GTSNPN and CDR2 as SVGIG (reference sequence). V was clipped by 4 bases and J by 7 bases; unmatched bases: 17. The CDR3 extends over 16 amino acids. CDR3 DNA sequence: TGTGCCTGGACCGACGGACAGGGCGCCGTTTCTTTTGGCTACACCTTC. Its translation: CAWTDGQGAVSFGYTF.

This chain joins TRBV9 and TRBJ2-7; 13 nucleotides match TRBD2. This CDR3 comprises 15 residues. Looked up from germline, CDR1 is SGDLS and CDR2 is YYNGEE. The V segment lost 4 bases and the J segment 4 bases; nucleotides outside the gene matches: 5. CDR3 nucleotide sequence: TGTGCCAGCAGCTCAACGACTAGCGGGAGGTACGAGCAGTACTTC. Residues: CASSSTTSGRYEQYF.

V and J are TRBV27 and TRBJ2-7; 10 nucleotides align to TRBD2. The CDR3 is 15 amino acids. The germline gives CDR1 MNHEY, CDR2 SMNVEV (reference sequence). The V segment lost 2 bases and the J segment 5 bases; nucleotides outside the gene matches: 6. The CDR3 loop is CASSLTLAGVNEQYF. CDR3 DNA sequence: TGTGCCAGCAGTTTAACTCTAGCGGGAGTAAACGAGCAGTACTTC.

V gene TRBV5-6 combines with J gene TRBJ2-3; 8 bases agree with TRBD2. CDR3 length equals 16 residues. Trimming at V came to 4 bases and at J to 2 bases, leaving 9 bases not matched to a gene. Germline V CDR1 and CDR2: SGHDT, YYEEEE. The CDR3: CASSPGLATSTDTQYF. In DNA, the CDR3 is TGTGCCAGCAGCCCAGGACTAGCCACCTCCACAGATACGCAGTATTTT.

A single count supports this clone. The chain employs TRBV7-2 and TRBJ2-7, with TRBD2 matching 14 bases. V lost 7 bases to trimming and J lost 0 bases; unmatched junction nucleotides: 11. The CDR3 runs to 18 residues. Germline CDR1 is SGHTA and CDR2 is FQGNSA. In DNA form, the CDR3 reads TGTGCCAGCACCAGGGGGACTAGCGGGAGCTTATTCTCCTACGAGCAGTACTTC. It codes for CASTRGTSGSLFSYEQYF. The full variable domain, in which reference TRBV7-2 and TRBJ2-7 provide the parts outside the CDR3, is GAGVSQSPSNKVTEKGKDVELRCDPISGHTALYWYRQSLGQGLEFLIYFQGNSAPDKSGLPSDRFSAERTGGSVSTLTIQRTQQEDSAVYLCASTRGTSGSLFSYEQYFGPGTRLTVT.

The V call is TRBV5-6, the J call TRBJ1-2; D unclear. Per the germline V gene, CDR1 is SGHDT and CDR2 is YYEEEE. CDR3 length: 15 amino acids. V shed 0 bases and J shed 0 bases, with 9 bases lying between them. The CDR3 loop reads CASSLAPGANYGYTF. The CDR3 DNA reads as TGTGCCAGCAGCTTGGCTCCAGGCGCTAACTATGGCTACACCTTC.

In its sample, this clone was seen once. This chain uses TRBV7-8 with TRBJ2-5; 7 bases are shared with TRBD1. Germline V gives CDR1 SGHVS, CDR2 FQNEAQ. V trimming: 3 bases; J trimming: 1 base; junction bases outside the gene matches: 11. The CDR3 spans 17 residues. In nucleotides, the CDR3 is TGTGCCAGCAGCTTCTCAGGGGGAAACGTTATCCAAGAGACCCAGTACTTC. Residues: CASSFSGGNVIQETQYF. The full variable domain, rest sourced from reference TRBV7-8 and TRBJ2-5, is GAGVSQSPRYKVAKRGQDVALRCDPISGHVSLFWYQQALGQGPEFLTYFQNEAQLDKSGLPSDRFFAERPEGSVSTLKIQRTQQEDSAVYLCASSFSGGNVIQETQYFGPGTRLLVL.

V usage is TRBV7-6 and J usage is TRBJ1-2; 8 bases align to TRBD1. The CDR3 is made up of 13 amino acids. The V segment lost 5 bases and the J segment 8 bases; nucleotides outside the gene matches: 7. CDR1 is SGHVS and CDR2 is FNYEAQ in the germline V gene. This CDR3 is CASSATGVGGYTF. The CDR3, as DNA: TGTGCCAGCAGCGCGACAGGGGTTGGAGGCTACACCTTC.

This rearrangement joins TRBV4-2 to TRBJ1-1; D may be TRBD1 (5 bases). Germline-derived CDR1 and CDR2 are LGHNA and YNFKEQ. Deletions cut 5 bases from V and 0 bases from J, with 10 bases between. CDR3 length: 14 residues. CDR3 nucleotide sequence: TGTGCCAGCAGCTTGGACATAATGAACACTGAAGCTTTCTTT. Translation: CASSLDIMNTEAFF.

This chain connects TRBV19 to TRBJ2-1; TRBD2 matches 9 bases. J was trimmed by 2 bases and V by 4 bases; bases with no gene match: 3. The CDR3 runs 15 residues. Germline V gives CDR1 LNHDA, CDR2 SQIVND (reference sequence). The CDR3 nucleotides are TGTGCCAGTAGTACCCGGACTAGCGCCTACAATGAGCAGTTCTTC. Its protein product is CASSTRTSAYNEQFF.

The gene calls are TRBV7-2 and TRBJ1-5; TRBD1 is a possible D gene (6 bases). Per germline, CDR1 SGHTA and CDR2 FQGNSA. Trimming pared 2 bases from V and 7 bases from J, leaving 18 bases between. The CDR3 is made up of 16 amino acids. The CDR3 nucleotides read TGTGCCAGCAGCTTATCAGGCAGGGGAATTGGGCAGCCCCAGCATTTT. Protein sequence: CASSLSGRGIGQPQHF.

This clone was detected a few times. V gene TRBV6-1 combines with J gene TRBJ1-5; no clear D gene. Deletions cut 7 bases from V and 9 bases from J, with 19 bases between. Germline V gives CDR1 MNHNS, CDR2 SASEGT. The CDR3 has 14 amino acids. The CDR3 spells CASTLGSGRGPQHF. The CDR3 bases are TGTGCCAGCACCCTAGGGTCCGGGAGAGGGCCCCAGCATTTT.

This clone was recorded once. The chain uses TRBV28 and TRBJ1-2, with 8 bases lining up with TRBD1. Unmatched junction bases numbered 13, after V lost 8 bases and J lost 8 bases. Germline V gene lookup returns CDR1 MDHEN and CDR2 SYDVKM. The CDR3 sequence is 14 residues long. CDR3 DNA sequence: TGTGCCAGCTCCAGTGCGGGACAGGTTTTGGGCTACACCTTC. Its protein product is CASSSAGQVLGYTF.

The V call is TRBV19, the J call TRBJ1-1; a weak D match, TRBD1 (5 bases). V lost 0 bases, J lost 5 bases, and 10 bases lay in between. The CDR3 is made up of 14 amino acids. From germline, CDR1 is LNHDA and CDR2 SQIVND (reference sequence). The CDR3 reads CASSIDRGETEAFF. CDR3 bases: TGTGCCAGTAGTATAGATCGGGGGGAAACTGAAGCTTTCTTT.

This chain uses TRBV7-9 with TRBJ1-1; maybe TRBD1 (5 bases). V dropped 5 bases and J dropped 1 base, with 11 bases sitting between them. CDR3 length: 14 amino acids. CDR1 is SEHNR, CDR2 FQNEAQ, per germline (reference sequence). Here the CDR3 reads CASSPGSANTEAFF. In DNA, the CDR3 is TGTGCCAGCAGCCCAGGGTCGGCGAACACTGAAGCTTTCTTT.

This chain connects TRBV7-2 to TRBJ1-4, with 7 bases aligning to TRBD1. The CDR3 totals 15 residues. Looked up from germline, CDR1 is SGHTA and CDR2 is FQGNSA. V trimming: 5 bases; J trimming: 5 bases; junction bases outside the gene matches: 8. The CDR3 spells CASSPRTGQNEKLFF. CDR3 nucleotides: TGTGCCAGCAGCCCGCGGACAGGCCAGAATGAAAAACTGTTTTTT.

The V call is TRBV27, the J call TRBJ2-1; 9 positions match TRBD2. Germline values: CDR1 MNHEY, CDR2 SMNVEV (reference sequence). The CDR3 totals 15 residues. V lost 1 base and J lost 10; bases outside the gene matches: 8. The CDR3 here is CASSLLASGNGEQFF. Written as DNA, the CDR3 is TGTGCCAGCAGTTTATTGGCTAGCGGGAACGGGGAGCAGTTCTTC.

V usage is TRBV18 and J usage is TRBJ2-7; 9 bases fit TRBD1. Germline values: CDR1 KGHSH, CDR2 LQKENI. The V gene end was trimmed by 3 bases and the J gene end by 4 bases; junction bases not matched to a gene: 13. This CDR3 comprises 17 residues. CDR3 sequence: CASSPLVLTGGSYEQYF. The DNA of the CDR3 is TGTGCCAGCTCACCGCTGGTACTTACAGGGGGCTCATACGAGCAGTACTTC.

This sequence joins TRBV4-1 and TRBJ2-5; 8 nucleotides align to TRBD2. Trimming took 6 bases from V and 3 from J; bases not matched to a gene: 9. The V gene's germline CDR1 is MGHRA and CDR2 YSYEKL. The CDR3 covers 15 residues. The CDR3 sequence is CASRPLIAGKETQYF. Written as DNA, the CDR3 is TGCGCCAGCAGACCCCTTATAGCGGGAAAAGAGACCCAGTACTTC.

V gene TRBV7-2 combines with J gene TRBJ2-3; 8 bases align to TRBD2. Trimming at V came to 3 bases and at J to 4 bases, leaving 0 bases not matched to a gene. The CDR3 runs 13 residues. CDR1 is SGHTA, CDR2 FQGNSA, per germline. As DNA, the CDR3 is TGTGCCAGCAGCTTTAGCGGGGCAGATACGCAGTATTTT. It yields the protein CASSFSGADTQYF.

The V call is TRBV6-1, the J call TRBJ2-1; 7 bases agree with TRBD1. The length of the CDR3 is 16 residues. The germline V gene has CDR1 MNHNS and CDR2 SASEGT. Trimming cost V 0 bases and J 4 bases; bases outside gene matches: 6. CDR3 nucleotides: TGTGCCAGCAGTGAAGCCGAGGGGGCGCGGTACAATGAGCAGTTCTTC. It codes for CASSEAEGARYNEQFF.

The chain joins TRBV14 to TRBJ2-1, with 8 positions matching TRBD2. Germline V lookup: CDR1 SGHDN, CDR2 FVKESK. CDR3 length: 17 residues. With 1 base clipped from V and 0 bases from J, the junction kept 5 bases outside the gene matches. The CDR3 here is CASSQGSAGGSYNEQFF. DNA for the CDR3: TGTGCCAGCAGCCAAGGTTCGGCGGGAGGCTCCTACAATGAGCAGTTCTTC.

The chain is built from TRBV9 and TRBJ2-3; 7 bases match TRBD2. The junction had 8 bases not matched to a gene; V was cut back by 0 bases and J by 7 bases. The CDR3 has 15 residues. CDR1 and CDR2 (germline): SGDLS, YYNGEE. CDR3: CASSVEVGGPNTQYF. CDR3 nucleotide sequence: TGTGCCAGCAGCGTAGAAGTGGGAGGGCCAAATACGCAGTATTTT.

V usage is TRBV18 and J usage is TRBJ2-7; 9 bases align to TRBD2. Germline V gives CDR1 KGHSH, CDR2 LQKENI. The CDR3 has 14 amino acids. The trim removed 3 bases at V and 6 bases at J, leaving 6 bases unmatched. CDR3 sequence (DNA): TGTGCCAGCTCACCTTCTAGCGGGACTAGCGAGCAGTACTTC. It translates to CASSPSSGTSEQYF.

The chain links TRBV7-2 to TRBJ2-5, with 7 nucleotides matching TRBD1. CDR1 is SGHTA and CDR2 is FQGNSA in the germline V gene. This CDR3 contains 14 residues. The junction had 4 bases not matched to a gene; V was cut back by 3 bases and J by 3 bases. The CDR3 is CASSLGTEKETQYF. The CDR3 nucleotides read TGTGCCAGCAGCTTGGGGACAGAAAAAGAGACCCAGTACTTC.

The V gene is TRBV7-2, the J gene TRBJ2-1; 7 bases align to TRBD2. The CDR3 contains 14 residues. J was trimmed by 8 bases and V by 2 bases; bases with no gene match: 6. Germline assignment: CDR1 SGHTA and CDR2 FQGNSA. The CDR3 is CASSLMGGGHEQFF. CDR3 DNA: TGTGCCAGCAGCTTAATGGGGGGAGGGCATGAGCAGTTCTTC.

V usage is TRBV7-2 and J usage is TRBJ1-2, with 7 bases identical to TRBD1. The CDR3 has 14 amino acids. CDR1 and CDR2 from the germline V gene are SGHTA and FQGNSA. V was pared by 5 bases and J by 4 bases, with 7 bases of the junction left unmatched. The CDR3 DNA follows: TGTGCCAGCAGCCCCCGGGACAGCCTCTATGGCTACACCTTC. It translates to CASSPRDSLYGYTF.

V gene TRBV11-2 combines with J gene TRBJ2-5; D is ambiguous. Germline CDR1 reads SGHAT; CDR2 reads FQNNGV. V shed 5 bases and J shed 3 bases, with 16 bases lying between them. The CDR3 is 15 residues long. For the CDR3, the DNA is TGTGCCAGCAGCCGCCCCACCGGCGGCAAAGAGACCCAGTACTTC. Protein product: CASSRPTGGKETQYF.

CDR3 loop: CSALPLTSGRTRETQYF. DNA for the CDR3: TGCAGCGCCTTACCCCTTACTAGCGGGAGAACGCGAGAGACCCAGTACTTC. This rearrangement joins TRBV29-1 to TRBJ2-5, with 11 bases identical to TRBD2. This CDR3 has 17 residues. The germline gives CDR1 SQVTM, CDR2 ANQGSEA. The V gene end was trimmed by 7 bases and the J gene end by 4 bases; junction bases not matched to a gene: 17.

The chain has TRBV13 and TRBJ1-1; D is perhaps TRBD1 (5 bases). The CDR3 extends over 13 amino acids. The germline V gene has CDR1 PRHDT and CDR2 FYEKMQ (reference sequence). V dropped 8 bases and J dropped 5 bases, with 15 bases sitting between them. The CDR3 DNA reads TGTGCCAGCCGGGGGGACGGTGAAACTGAAGCTTTCTTT. Its translation: CASRGDGETEAFF.